A selection of T cell receptor beta chains follows, all from one sample in a study of shared clonotypes between healthy human individuals. The method was immunoSEQ multiplex PCR; TCRdb's version includes in-frame clones alone and lacks a portion of them. The data hold roughly 2.1 million clones, with under 95% observed a single time. Sequencing input: naive CD8+ T cells from PBMCs. The source of these receptors is a man between 18 and 35 years old in good health. Some clones in this sample may be carry-over from other donors' samples. Both conserved end residues are part of each CDR3. Each record gives: clone size, D gene, V gene, J gene, CDR3 protein, CDR3 DNA. The D gene is left open where the match is weak. A clone size is listed for some rows: how often the clone was seen (once, few, many), or a class if it is expanded.

NA	NA	TRBV19	TRBJ1-2	CASSGVRNYGYTF	TGTGCCAGTAGTGGGGTTCGGAATTATGGCTACACCTTC
NA	TRBD2	TRBV10-3	TRBJ2-1	CAISGGGGPRGEQFF	TGTGCCATCAGTGGGGGGGGAGGCCCAAGGGGTGAGCAGTTCTTC
once	TRBD2	TRBV7-2	TRBJ2-3	CASSSLAGGRGDTQYF	TGTGCCAGCAGCTCGTTAGCGGGAGGCCGTGGGGATACGCAGTATTTT
NA	NA	TRBV7-9	TRBJ1-2	CASSLVGPPGFYGYTF	TGTGCCAGCAGCTTAGTAGGGCCACCAGGATTCTATGGCTACACCTTC
NA	TRBD1	TRBV7-9	TRBJ1-4	CASTSVRGPEEKLFF	TGTGCCAGCACCTCAGTAAGGGGGCCTGAAGAAAAACTGTTTTTT
NA	NA	TRBV29-1	TRBJ1-1	CSALTAWMNTEAFF	TGCAGCGCACTGACAGCATGGATGAACACTGAAGCTTTCTTT
NA	NA	TRBV29-1	TRBJ2-1	CSVRPLSGEQFF	TGCAGCGTCAGGCCCTTATCGGGGGAGCAGTTCTTC
NA	TRBD2	TRBV7-9	TRBJ2-1	CASSLGGASGNNEQFF	TGTGCCAGCAGCTTAGGCGGGGCTAGCGGGAACAATGAGCAGTTCTTC
NA	NA	TRBV10-1	TRBJ2-5	CASSEGRVVETQYF	TGCGCCAGCAGTGAGGGCAGGGTAGTGGAGACCCAGTACTTC
NA	TRBD1	TRBV7-6	TRBJ2-7	CASSSGQGIGYEQYF	TGTGCCAGCAGCTCCGGACAGGGAATTGGCTACGAGCAGTACTTC
NA	TRBD2	TRBV29-1	TRBJ2-1	CSTRGGSTYNEQFF	TGCAGCACCCGAGGCGGGAGCACCTACAATGAGCAGTTCTTC
NA	NA	TRBV9	TRBJ1-2	CASSPGIGSGYTF	TGTGCCAGCAGCCCCGGGATAGGGAGCGGCTACACCTTC
once	NA	TRBV28	TRBJ2-1	CASSLFQGRSNEQFF	TGTGCCAGCAGTTTATTCCAGGGACGTTCAAATGAGCAGTTCTTC
NA	TRBD1	TRBV19	TRBJ2-5	CASHPGTGHQETQYF	TGTGCCAGTCATCCCGGGACAGGGCACCAAGAGACCCAGTACTTC
NA	TRBD2	TRBV2	TRBJ2-1	CASSEAVLAGNNEQFF	TGTGCCAGCAGTGAAGCCGTACTAGCGGGAAACAATGAGCAGTTCTTC
NA	NA	TRBV2	TRBJ2-3	CASSEAYVDTQYF	TGTGCCAGCAGTGAAGCTTACGTGGATACGCAGTATTTT
NA	TRBD1	TRBV28	TRBJ2-2	CASSTWTGSAGELFF	TGTGCCAGCAGTACATGGACAGGTTCGGCCGGGGAGCTGTTTTTT
NA	NA	TRBV27	TRBJ2-7	CASGSGHSYEQYF	TGTGCCAGCGGATCGGGACATTCCTACGAGCAGTACTTC
NA	TRBD2	TRBV6-5	TRBJ2-1	CASSWGLAGDNEQFF	TGTGCCAGCAGTTGGGGGCTAGCGGGAGACAATGAGCAGTTCTTC
NA	TRBD2	TRBV27	TRBJ2-1	CASSSGLAGEGSYNEQFF	TGTGCCAGCAGTTCCGGACTAGCGGGAGAGGGCTCCTACAATGAGCAGTTCTTC
NA	NA	TRBV27	TRBJ2-5	CASSWTGETQYF	TGTGCCAGCAGTTGGACGGGAGAGACCCAGTACTTC
once	NA	TRBV27	TRBJ1-1	CASSFGKNTEAFF	TGTGCCAGCAGTTTTGGGAAGAACACTGAAGCTTTCTTT
NA	NA	TRBV11-2	TRBJ1-3	CASSLRNTIYF	TGTGCCAGCAGCTTAAGAAACACCATATATTTT
NA	NA	TRBV4-1	TRBJ2-2	CASSQDRGRAGELFF	TGCGCCAGCAGCCAAGATAGGGGAAGGGCCGGGGAGCTGTTTTTT